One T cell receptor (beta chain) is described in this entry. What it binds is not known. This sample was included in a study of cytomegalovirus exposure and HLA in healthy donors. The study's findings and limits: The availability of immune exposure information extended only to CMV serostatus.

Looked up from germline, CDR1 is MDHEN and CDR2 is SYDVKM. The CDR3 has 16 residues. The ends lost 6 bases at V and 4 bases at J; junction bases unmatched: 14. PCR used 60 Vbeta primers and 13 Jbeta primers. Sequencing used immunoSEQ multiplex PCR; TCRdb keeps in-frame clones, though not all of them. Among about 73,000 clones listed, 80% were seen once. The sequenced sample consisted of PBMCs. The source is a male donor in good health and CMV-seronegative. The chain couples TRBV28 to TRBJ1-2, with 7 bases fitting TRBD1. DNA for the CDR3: TGTGCCAGCAGGTCACGTGGGGACAGAGCTTTCTATGGCTACACCTTC. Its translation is CASRSRGDRAFYGYTF.